This paragraph covers one T cell receptor beta chain sequence. Its target is unknown. Here immunoSEQ multiplex PCR was the method, and the copy in TCRdb shows in-frame clones only, minus some. The repertoire has around 350,000 clones, about nine tenths of them found once; the top ten carry 0.65% to 0.95%. Separate from the roughly 710-subject first cohort, the roughly 120-subject validation cohort was the one that the donors belonged to. Trimming removed 4 bases at V and 2 bases at J, with 9 bases between. CDR3 size: 13 residues. CDR1 is MGHRA, CDR2 YSYEKL, per germline. The entry originates in a study of cytomegalovirus exposure and HLA in healthy donors. Study-wide results and caveats: Listed as cytomegalovirus-associated were about 160 TCR beta chains.

This TCR came from a woman between 18 and 29 years old in good health and CMV-seronegative. Material: PBMCs. The chain uses TRBV4-1 and TRBJ2-7, with TRBD1 as a possible D gene (5 bases). The CDR3 region is CASSRQMTYEQYF. Written as DNA, the CDR3 is TGCGCCAGCAGCCGACAGATGACCTACGAGCAGTACTTC.